This entry is about one T cell receptor beta chain. Its antigen is currently unknown. Unique molecular identifiers were in the cDNA, with template-switch universal primer binding. TCRdb redid the calling of the 5' RACE reads with MiXCR, one entry per CDR3 protein. The data show about 890,000 distinct CDR3 sequences, with about 12% seen just once and around 1.6% held by the top ten. This sample stems from a study of identical twins. Whole-study results and caveats: Models underestimated how often monozygotic twins shared out-of-frame TCR alpha. Donors were not followed over many years; analysis was cross-sectional.

Germline V gene lookup returns CDR1 SEHNR and CDR2 FQNEAQ (reference sequence). V gave up 5 bases and J gave up 1 base, with 14 bases separating them. The CDR3 has 15 amino acids. These same data were also listed under a study on yellow fever vaccine responses in identical twins. In that study: In identical twins, vaccine T cell responses appeared partly shared and partly individual.

Source material: PBMCs. The sequence came from a young woman in good health. The rearrangement joins TRBV7-9 to TRBJ2-5; D is possibly TRBD1 or TRBD2 (6 bases each). CDR3 residues: CASSHTQGGQETQYF. The CDR3 DNA reads as TGTGCCAGCAGCCACACACAGGGAGGCCAAGAGACCCAGTACTTC.